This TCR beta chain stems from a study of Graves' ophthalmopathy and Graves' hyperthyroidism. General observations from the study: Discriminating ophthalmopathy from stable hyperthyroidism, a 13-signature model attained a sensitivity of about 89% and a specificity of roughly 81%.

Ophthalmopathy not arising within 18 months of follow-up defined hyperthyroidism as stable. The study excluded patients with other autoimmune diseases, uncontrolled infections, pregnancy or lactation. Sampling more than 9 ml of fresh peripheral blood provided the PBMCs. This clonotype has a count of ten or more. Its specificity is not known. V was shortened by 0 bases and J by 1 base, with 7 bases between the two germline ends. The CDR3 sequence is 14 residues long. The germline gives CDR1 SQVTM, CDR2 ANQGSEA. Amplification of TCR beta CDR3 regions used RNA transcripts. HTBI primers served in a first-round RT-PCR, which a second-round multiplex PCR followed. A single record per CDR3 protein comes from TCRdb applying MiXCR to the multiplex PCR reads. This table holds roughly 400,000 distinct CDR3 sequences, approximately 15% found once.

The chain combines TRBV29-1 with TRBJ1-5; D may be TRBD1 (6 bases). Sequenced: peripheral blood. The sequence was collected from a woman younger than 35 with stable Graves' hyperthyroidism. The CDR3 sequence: CSVEEGGSNQPQHF. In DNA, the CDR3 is TGCAGCGTTGAAGAAGGGGGAAGCAATCAGCCCCAGCATTTT.